Shown below are 31 T cell receptor beta chains from a single sample sequenced in a study of early T cells in non-severe SARS-CoV-2 infection. In TCRdb, the 5' RACE reads were re-called with MiXCR into one record per CDR3 protein. The repertoire consists of some 50,000 distinct CDR3 sequences, with 9% to 9.5% occurring once and the leading ten covering 4.2%. The specimen sequenced was whole blood. The receptors come from an adult who was a healthcare worker with PCR-confirmed SARS-CoV-2 infection or an uninfected control (not recorded which).

This clonotype was seen many times. This chain's CDR3 is CASSSYPTGYTEAFF. The CDR3 nucleotides are TGTGCCAGCAGCTCATATCCCACAGGGTACACTGAAGCTTTCTTT. J is TRBJ1-1 and V is TRBV7-3, with a possible D match to TRBD1 (6 bases). V was cut by 4 bases and J by 3 bases, with 15 bases left in between. Germline V CDR1 and CDR2: SGHTA, FQGTGA. This CDR3 is built from 15 residues.

This clonotype was detected a few times. The chain employs TRBV6-6 and TRBJ2-1; 7 nucleotides match TRBD1. Germline V gene lookup returns CDR1 MNHNY and CDR2 SVGAGI (reference sequence). The V segment lost 6 bases and the J segment 0 bases; nucleotides outside the gene matches: 5. CDR3 size: 15 residues. This chain's CDR3 is CASSTGASSYNEQFF. CDR3 nucleotides: TGTGCCAGCAGCACAGGGGCGAGCTCCTACAATGAGCAGTTCTTC.

V and J are TRBV20-1 and TRBJ2-1, with 7 nucleotides matching TRBD2. There are 15 residues in the CDR3. With V trimmed by 6 bases and J by 0 bases, 8 bases remained unmatched. Germline assignment: CDR1 DFQATT and CDR2 SNEGSKA (reference sequence). CDR3 sequence: CSARHGGSSYNEQFF. DNA for the CDR3: TGCAGTGCCCGACACGGCGGGAGCTCCTACAATGAGCAGTTCTTC.

The J gene is TRBJ2-1, the V gene TRBV30; TRBD2 agrees at 14 bases. CDR1 and CDR2 (germline): GTSNPN, SVGIG (reference sequence). This CDR3 spans 16 amino acids. Germline trimming cut 2 bases from V and 8 bases from J; bases unmatched to any gene: 8. Here the CDR3 reads CAWSQTTSGGADEQFF. DNA of the CDR3: TGTGCCTGGAGTCAAACGACTAGCGGGGGGGCAGATGAGCAGTTCTTC.

The sample holds many counts of this clonotype. The gene calls are TRBV12-3 or TRBV12-4 and TRBJ1-1; the D is unclear. This CDR3 spans 15 amino acids. The V end was cut by 3 bases, the J end by 2 bases, with 13 bases between. The CDR3 region is CASSFQAGGNTEAFF. For the CDR3, the DNA is TGTGCCAGCAGTTTTCAGGCAGGCGGAAACACTGAAGCTTTCTTT.

This clonotype was counted at least ten times. The rearrangement joins TRBV7-9 to TRBJ1-2; perhaps TRBD1 as D (5 bases). CDR1 is SEHNR, CDR2 FQNEAQ, per germline (reference sequence). The CDR3 totals 15 residues. V lost 1 base to trimming and J lost 1 base, with 10 bases between them. CDR3 sequence (DNA): TGTGCCAGCAGCTTAGTGGCAGGGATTAACTATGGCTACACCTTC. Amino acid sequence: CASSLVAGINYGYTF.

This clonotype was detected ten times or more. V usage is TRBV12-3 or TRBV12-4 and J usage is TRBJ2-4; 7 positions match TRBD1. This CDR3 contains 16 residues. V lost 5 bases to trimming and J lost 0 bases; unmatched junction nucleotides: 7. The CDR3 nucleotides read TGTGCCAGCAGTGGCACAGGGGATCTAGCCAAAAACATTCAGTACTTC. Amino acid sequence: CASSGTGDLAKNIQYF.

The chain joins TRBV29-1 to TRBJ2-3, with D hard to call. V was pared by 3 bases and J by 6 bases, with 7 bases between. This CDR3 has 11 amino acids. Germline CDR1 is SQVTM and CDR2 is ANQGSEA. CDR3 residues: CSVDSSDTQYF. In DNA form, the CDR3 reads TGCAGCGTTGATTCTTCGGATACGCAGTATTTT.

The chain employs TRBV9 and TRBJ2-1, with TRBD2 identical over 9 bases. The CDR3 runs to 18 residues. CDR1 and CDR2 from the germline V gene are SGDLS and YYNGEE. The ends lost 4 bases at V and 6 bases at J; junction bases unmatched: 17. CDR3 loop: CASSQFSRMVAGVNEQFF. The CDR3 coding sequence is TGTGCCAGCAGCCAGTTTTCCAGGATGGTAGCGGGAGTCAATGAGCAGTTCTTC.

This clonotype was seen at least ten times. V gene TRBV29-1 combines with J gene TRBJ1-2; D gene ambiguous. With 7 bases removed from V and 8 bases from J, the gap between germline ends came to 14 bases. Per germline, CDR1 SQVTM and CDR2 ANQGSEA. The CDR3 has 11 amino acids. CDR3 in amino acids: CSARLAEGYTF. The CDR3 nucleotides are TGCAGCGCCAGACTGGCGGAAGGCTACACCTTC.

This clonotype has a count of ten or more. This chain uses TRBV28 with TRBJ2-7, with D unresolved. CDR1 and CDR2 from the germline V gene are MDHEN and SYDVKM. CDR3 length: 16 amino acids. The ends were cut back, 1 base at V and 2 bases at J, with 15 bases in the middle. Here the CDR3 reads CASSLSSGRSTYEQYF. CDR3 coding DNA: TGTGCCAGCAGTTTATCGTCGGGTCGATCCACCTACGAGCAGTACTTC.

The chain is built from TRBV9 and TRBJ2-7; perhaps TRBD2 as D (6 bases). The germline V gene encodes CDR1 SGDLS and CDR2 YYNGEE. V was shortened by 4 bases and J by 3 bases, with 11 bases between the two germline ends. CDR3 length: 13 amino acids. CDR3 coding DNA: TGTGCCAGCAGCAATAGCGGCAGCTACGAGCAGTACTTC. Its translation: CASSNSGSYEQYF.

This clonotype was recorded many times. CDR3 DNA sequence: TGTGCCAGCAGCGCTAAGACAGGGGGCGGAAGGGAAAAACTGTTTTTT. Protein: CASSAKTGGGREKLFF. J is TRBJ1-4 and V is TRBV9; 10 bases line up with TRBD1. This CDR3 is built from 16 residues. Germline CDR1 is SGDLS and CDR2 is YYNGEE. Losses at the gene ends were 3 bases for V and 8 bases for J; bases not matched to a gene: 10.

The rearrangement links TRBV2 to TRBJ2-5, with 9 bases lining up with TRBD2. The trim removed 6 bases at V and 1 base at J, leaving 6 bases unmatched. CDR1 is SNHLY, CDR2 FYNNEI, per germline. The CDR3 is 15 amino acids. This CDR3 is CASRGRSGSQETQYF. CDR3 nucleotide sequence: TGTGCCAGCAGGGGGCGTAGCGGGAGCCAAGAGACCCAGTACTTC. The full variable domain, with the rest looked up from reference TRBV2 and TRBJ2-5, is EPEVTQTPSHQVTQMGQEVILRCVPISNHLYFYWYRQILGQKVEFLVSFYNNEISEKSEIFDDQFSVERPDGSNFTLKIRSTKLEDSAMYFCASRGRSGSQETQYFGPGTRLLVL.

This clonotype was observed many times. The V gene is TRBV7-9, the J gene TRBJ1-2; D uncertain. The CDR3 consists of 15 residues. V was clipped by 4 bases and J by 5 bases, with 17 bases between them. The germline V gene has CDR1 SEHNR and CDR2 FQNEAQ (reference sequence). CDR3 in DNA: TGTGCCAGCAGCTCCCCCGCGTCGTTGTATTATGGCTACACCTTC. This encodes CASSSPASLYYGYTF.

On this clonotype itself: Given a much more abundant clone one base away, this may be a read error. The chain carries TRBV6-2 or TRBV6-3 and TRBJ2-5; D unresolved. The CDR3 extends over 14 amino acids. V gave up 2 bases and J gave up 6 bases, with 13 bases separating them. Germline lookup yields CDR1 MNHEY and CDR2 SVGEGT. The CDR3 sequence: CASSYPGVGKTQYF. Written as DNA, the CDR3 is TGTGCCAGCAGTTACCCAGGAGTGGGCAAGACCCAGTACTTC.

This clonotype was observed at least ten times. V gene TRBV6-4 combines with J gene TRBJ2-7, with D possibly TRBD2 on 6 matching bases. Trimming removed 5 bases at V and 4 bases at J, with 12 bases between. The CDR3 has 13 amino acids. Germline V lookup: CDR1 MRHNA, CDR2 SNTAGT. The CDR3 here is CASSPGVGYEQYF. CDR3 in DNA: TGTGCCAGCAGTCCGGGGGTAGGTTACGAGCAGTACTTC.

Many counts were recorded for this clonotype. The rearrangement joins TRBV11-2 to TRBJ2-1; 14 bases are a match to TRBD2. CDR1 SGHAT and CDR2 FQNNGV come from the germline V gene. V lost 5 bases to trimming and J lost 5 bases; unmatched junction nucleotides: 8. CDR3 size: 17 residues. The CDR3 DNA reads TGTGCCAGCAGCCGACTAGCGGGGGGGTATAAAAACAATGAGCAGTTCTTC. It encodes CASSRLAGGYKNNEQFF.

Many counts were recorded for this clonotype. The rearrangement uses TRBV27 and TRBJ2-3; TRBD2 agrees at 12 bases. Germline V gives CDR1 MNHEY, CDR2 SMNVEV (reference sequence). Trimming at V came to 5 bases and at J to 4 bases, leaving 4 bases not matched to a gene. This CDR3 spans 15 amino acids. This chain's CDR3 is CASSASGGAPDTQYF. The CDR3 nucleotides are TGTGCCAGCAGTGCTAGCGGGGGGGCACCAGATACGCAGTATTTT.

This clonotype was counted at least ten times. The chain carries TRBV30 and TRBJ2-7; D gene unclear. The germline gives CDR1 GTSNPN, CDR2 SVGIG (reference sequence). Trimming took off 2 bases at V and 4 bases at J, with 6 bases between the two ends. This CDR3 has 11 residues. The CDR3 here is CAWSLRYEQYF. Here the CDR3 DNA reads TGTGCCTGGAGTCTCCGGTACGAGCAGTACTTC.

V gene TRBV20-1 combines with J gene TRBJ1-2; 7 positions agree with TRBD1. Per germline, CDR1 DFQATT and CDR2 SNEGSKA (reference sequence). V lost 1 base and J lost 5; bases outside the gene matches: 4. CDR3 size: 13 residues. CDR3 residues: CSARADRVYGYTF. The CDR3 DNA reads TGCAGTGCTAGAGCCGACAGGGTTTATGGCTACACCTTC.

This clonotype was found many times. The chain carries TRBV20-1 and TRBJ2-7; unclear D gene. Trimming left V 3 bases short and J 0 bases short, with 18 bases between. Looked up from germline, CDR1 is DFQATT and CDR2 is SNEGSKA (reference sequence). The CDR3 is made up of 16 amino acids. This CDR3 reads CSASFSDPSISYEQYF. The CDR3 nucleotides read TGCAGTGCTAGTTTTTCGGACCCATCAATCTCCTACGAGCAGTACTTC.

This clonotype was detected ten times or more. The chain couples TRBV11-2 to TRBJ1-5; maybe TRBD1 (5 bases). Trimming stripped 5 bases from V and 0 bases from J, with 11 bases between. Germline-derived CDR1 and CDR2 are SGHAT and FQNNGV. CDR3 length: 15 amino acids. CDR3 sequence (DNA): TGTGCCAGCAGCGTCGGGACGGCTAGCAATCAGCCCCAGCATTTT. This gives the protein CASSVGTASNQPQHF.

The genes are TRBV5-1 and TRBJ2-7, with TRBD1 identical over 7 bases. Germline V CDR1 and CDR2: SGHRS, YFSETQ. V was pared by 6 bases and J by 2 bases, with 5 bases of the junction left unmatched. The CDR3 totals 13 residues. The CDR3 spells CASKRDSPYEQYF. The CDR3 DNA reads as TGCGCCAGCAAACGGGACAGTCCCTACGAGCAGTACTTC.

This clonotype was picked up many times. The V call is TRBV20-1, the J call TRBJ2-5; D unclear. The germline gives CDR1 DFQATT, CDR2 SNEGSKA (reference sequence). The length of the CDR3 is 14 residues. V gave up 6 bases and J gave up 1 base, with 15 bases separating them. CDR3 region: CSARTSGFQETQYF. For the CDR3, the DNA is TGCAGTGCGCGGACCTCCGGGTTCCAAGAGACCCAGTACTTC.

This clonotype was observed a handful of times. The rearrangement uses TRBV20-1 and TRBJ1-1; D is unresolved. The ends were cut back, 1 base at V and 7 bases at J, with 4 bases in the middle. The CDR3 is 10 amino acids. Germline CDR1 is DFQATT and CDR2 is SNEGSKA (reference sequence). CDR3 DNA sequence: TGCAGTGCTAGAGGGGGTGAAGCTTTCTTT. It specifies CSARGGEAFF.

There are many counts of this clonotype. The chain links TRBV5-1 to TRBJ2-3, with 12 bases identical to TRBD1. Germline lookup yields CDR1 SGHRS and CDR2 YFSETQ. J gave up 4 bases and V 4 bases, and 13 bases lay outside the gene matches. This CDR3 comprises 18 residues. The DNA of the CDR3 is TGCGCCAGCAGCGGGGGACAGGGGGCGCCGTGGTCGGCAGATACGCAGTATTTT. The encoded protein is CASSGGQGAPWSADTQYF. The full variable domain, its missing parts supplied by reference TRBV5-1 and TRBJ2-3, is KAGVTQTPRYLIKTRGQQVTLSCSPISGHRSVSWYQQTPGQGLQFLFEYFSETQRNKGNFPGRFSGRQFSNSRSEMNVSTLELGDSALYLCASSGGQGAPWSADTQYFGPGTRLTVL.

This clonotype was seen repeatedly, ten times or more. J is TRBJ2-1 and V is TRBV29-1, with 9 nucleotides matching TRBD2. The CDR3 spans 13 residues. Germline V gene lookup returns CDR1 SQVTM and CDR2 ANQGSEA. V lost 5 bases to trimming and J lost 4 bases; unmatched junction nucleotides: 3. The CDR3 bases are TGCAGCGTTTCGACTAGCGGTTACAATGAGCAGTTCTTC. Protein: CSVSTSGYNEQFF.

The chain combines TRBV27 with TRBJ2-4, with D maybe TRBD1 (5 bases). The CDR3 runs 14 residues. CDR1 MNHEY and CDR2 SMNVEV come from the germline V gene (reference sequence). V was pared by 6 bases and J by 2 bases, with 11 bases between. Here the CDR3 reads CASRGSGSKNIQYF. CDR3 DNA: TGTGCCAGCAGGGGTTCAGGGTCCAAAAACATTCAGTACTTC.

This clonotype was detected ten times or more. The chain joins TRBV20-1 to TRBJ2-1; D call uncertain. Germline V lookup: CDR1 DFQATT, CDR2 SNEGSKA (reference sequence). CDR3 length equals 16 residues. Trimming left V 3 bases short and J 0 bases short, with 15 bases between. The CDR3 sequence: CSASLPGSSSYNEQFF. For the CDR3, the DNA is TGCAGTGCTAGTCTCCCCGGCTCCAGCTCCTACAATGAGCAGTTCTTC.

In its sample, this clonotype was seen many times. V usage is TRBV2 and J usage is TRBJ2-3, with D possibly TRBD2 on 5 matching bases. Germline V gives CDR1 SNHLY, CDR2 FYNNEI. The CDR3 is made up of 13 amino acids. V gave up 6 bases and J gave up 6 bases, with 13 bases separating them. This CDR3 is CASRGVGWDTQYF. Here the CDR3 DNA reads TGTGCCAGCAGGGGAGTTGGTTGGGATACGCAGTATTTT.